The source of this T cell receptor beta chain is a study of shared clonotypes between healthy human individuals. Assay: immunoSEQ multiplex PCR; the TCRdb copy retains only in-frame clones and omits some. The table shows 2.3 million or so clones, with over 90% occurring only once. The trim removed 5 bases at V and 2 bases at J, leaving 9 bases unmatched. Germline CDR1 is SGHNT and CDR2 is YYREEE (reference sequence). The CDR3 contains 16 residues. Sequencing was carried out using naive CD4+ T cells from PBMCs. Subset noted: CD45RA+ positively selected. The source of this sequence is a man between 18 and 29 years old in good health. Some clones in this sample may be carry-over from other donors' samples. The gene calls are TRBV5-4 and TRBJ1-4; 7 nucleotides match TRBD1. The CDR3 region has the DNA TGTGCCAGCAGTTGGGGTGCGGGACAGACTAATGAAAAACTGTTTTTT. Translated: CASSWGAGQTNEKLFF.